This passage covers 21 T cell receptor beta chains from one sample sequenced in a study of cytomegalovirus exposure and HLA in healthy donors. TCRdb's copy holds only in-frame clones and misses some; the assay was immunoSEQ multiplex PCR. The table records about 150,000 clones, roughly 90% of them present only once. Sequencing used PBMCs. Every receptor here comes from a man aged 18 to 30 in good health and CMV-seronegative.

J is TRBJ2-7 and V is TRBV9; 8 bases line up with TRBD1. Trimming removed 3 bases from V and 0 bases from J; junction bases left unmatched: 5. There are 15 residues in the CDR3. Germline CDR1 SGDLS, CDR2 YYNGEE. CDR3 coding DNA: TGTGCCAGCAGCGCCGGACAGGGAAGCTCCTACGAGCAGTACTTC. It translates to CASSAGQGSSYEQYF.

This chain joins TRBV6-5 and TRBJ1-1, with D hard to call. V shed 6 bases and J shed 1 base, with 12 bases lying between them. The CDR3 is 14 residues long. Germline V gene sequence: CDR1 MNHEY, CDR2 SVGAGI. The CDR3 region is CASSGINRNTEAFF. The CDR3 DNA sequence: TGTGCCAGCAGCGGTATTAATAGGAACACTGAAGCTTTCTTT.

The chain combines TRBV11-2 with TRBJ2-5; 8 positions match TRBD1. The junction had 9 bases not matched to a gene; V was cut back by 1 base and J by 2 bases. The CDR3 consists of 17 residues. The germline CDR1 and CDR2 sequences are SGHAT and FQNNGV. CDR3 in DNA: TGTGCCAGCAGCTTAGCCCCGGACAGGGTAATACAAGAGACCCAGTACTTC. It yields the protein CASSLAPDRVIQETQYF.

This chain joins TRBV29-1 and TRBJ1-1; 7 nucleotides match TRBD1. Germline CDR1 SQVTM, CDR2 ANQGSEA. V trimming: 4 bases; J trimming: 2 bases; junction bases outside the gene matches: 4. The CDR3 has 13 residues. The DNA for the CDR3 is TGCAGCGTTGCCAGGGGGGCCAACACTGAAGCTTTCTTT. As protein: CSVARGANTEAFF.

The V and J genes are TRBV9 and TRBJ2-3, with TRBD2 matching over 9 bases. The CDR3 totals 16 residues. Germline CDR1 and CDR2: SGDLS and YYNGEE. Losses at the gene ends were 3 bases for V and 3 bases for J; bases not matched to a gene: 8. The CDR3 sequence: CASSATSSGATDTQYF. In DNA, the CDR3 is TGTGCCAGCAGCGCTACTTCTAGCGGGGCGACAGATACGCAGTATTTT.

V is TRBV6-5 and J is TRBJ1-3; D may be TRBD1 (6 bases). This CDR3 has 15 residues. Per germline, CDR1 MNHEY and CDR2 SVGAGI. Trimming removed 0 bases at V and 5 bases at J, with 11 bases between. The CDR3 protein is CASSYSGQGRNTIYF. For the CDR3, the DNA is TGTGCCAGCAGTTACTCGGGTCAGGGGCGAAACACCATATATTTT.

The gene calls are TRBV19 and TRBJ1-2; 9 bases line up with TRBD1. With V trimmed by 5 bases and J by 7 bases, 8 bases remained unmatched. This CDR3 has 14 amino acids. The germline V gene has CDR1 LNHDA and CDR2 SQIVND (reference sequence). CDR3 in amino acids: CASSSRTGDGGYTF. In DNA form, the CDR3 reads TGTGCCAGTAGTTCCAGGACAGGGGACGGTGGCTACACCTTC.

The V call is TRBV7-2, the J call TRBJ2-7; 8 bases align to TRBD2. Germline V gene lookup returns CDR1 SGHTA and CDR2 FQGNSA. The CDR3 has 17 amino acids. With V trimmed by 0 bases and J by 7 bases, 14 bases remained unmatched. The CDR3: CASSLAGSGSGVGEQYF. The CDR3, as DNA: TGTGCCAGCAGCTTAGCGGGGTCTGGTAGCGGGGTTGGGGAGCAGTACTTC.

This sequence joins TRBV27 and TRBJ2-7; the D is unclear. The V gene lost 0 bases and the J gene lost 3 bases, with 6 bases spanning the gap. Germline CDR1 and CDR2: MNHEY and SMNVEV (reference sequence). This CDR3 spans 13 amino acids. The CDR3 reads CASSLSRGYEQYV. The CDR3 nucleotides are TGTGCCAGCAGTTTATCGAGAGGCTACGAGCAGTACGTC.

This chain links TRBV27 with TRBJ1-5, with D possibly being TRBD1 (6 bases). Germline V gene data show CDR1 as MNHEY and CDR2 as SMNVEV (reference sequence). V lost 0 bases to trimming and J lost 3 bases, with 9 bases between them. There are 15 residues in the CDR3. The CDR3 sequence: CASSLSTGNNQPQHF. CDR3 DNA sequence: TGTGCCAGCAGTTTATCTACAGGGAACAATCAGCCCCAGCATTTT.

The chain has TRBV7-2 and TRBJ1-6, with 8 positions matching TRBD1. The germline V gene encodes CDR1 SGHTA and CDR2 FQGNSA. V gave up 5 bases and J gave up 13 bases; unmatched junction bases: 13. There are 15 residues in the CDR3. CDR3 residues: CASSADRVGIVPLHF. CDR3 bases: TGTGCCAGCAGCGCGGACAGGGTGGGGATTGTGCCCCTCCACTTT.

V and J are TRBV10-3 and TRBJ1-2; D ambiguous. Germline assignment: CDR1 ENHRY and CDR2 SYGVKD. The germline V and J ends were trimmed by 0 bases and 8 bases, with 7 bases remaining between them. This CDR3 has 12 amino acids. Written as DNA, the CDR3 is TGTGCCATCAGTGAGTCGAGGGAAGGCTACACCTTC. Its translation: CAISESREGYTF.

The CDR3 sequence: CASSLGTALFSNQPQHF. CDR3 DNA: TGTGCCAGCAGTTTGGGGACAGCCCTGTTTAGCAATCAGCCCCAGCATTTT. The rearrangement uses TRBV28 and TRBJ1-5; 7 nucleotides agree with TRBD1. The CDR3 is 17 amino acids. Germline assignment: CDR1 MDHEN and CDR2 SYDVKM. Losses at the gene ends were 3 bases for V and 0 bases for J; bases not matched to a gene: 8.

CDR3: CASSLGQGFSTEAFF. The DNA for the CDR3 is TGTGCCAGCAGCTTAGGCCAGGGATTCAGCACTGAAGCTTTCTTT. The V call is TRBV7-9, the J call TRBJ1-1; weak D call: TRBD1 (5 bases). This CDR3 has 15 residues. Deletions cut 1 base from V and 4 bases from J, with 13 bases between. Germline lookup yields CDR1 SEHNR and CDR2 FQNEAQ (reference sequence).

This clone was observed a few times. This sequence joins TRBV4-2 and TRBJ2-1; 7 nucleotides agree with TRBD2. This CDR3 spans 17 amino acids. Per the germline V gene, CDR1 is LGHNA and CDR2 is YNFKEQ. J gave up 3 bases and V 0 bases, and 8 bases lay outside the gene matches. The CDR3, as DNA: TGTGCCAGCAGCCAAGATTTGGGGACTACCTACTACAATGAGCAGTTCTTC. Its protein is CASSQDLGTTYYNEQFF.

The chain links TRBV11-2 to TRBJ1-2, with D perhaps TRBD1 (5 bases). V lost 5 bases to trimming and J lost 7 bases, with 20 bases between them. This CDR3 has 15 amino acids. CDR1 is SGHAT, CDR2 FQNNGV, per germline. The CDR3 DNA reads TGTGCCAGCAGCCCAGAGTGGGGCAGAATCGGTGGCTACACCTTC. Its protein is CASSPEWGRIGGYTF.

The chain is built from TRBV7-7 and TRBJ2-2; 7 bases are shared with TRBD2. Per the germline V gene, CDR1 is SSHAT and CDR2 is FNYEAQ (reference sequence). The V and J ends lost 6 bases and 5 bases, in that order; junction bases with no gene match: 12. The CDR3 totals 16 residues. CDR3 DNA: TGTGCCAGCAGTCATACTAGCTCCGGGGGGACCGGGGAGCTGTTTTTT. Its protein product is CASSHTSSGGTGELFF.

The V gene is TRBV5-6, the J gene TRBJ1-1, with 9 bases that match TRBD1. This CDR3 is 12 amino acids long. Germline CDR1 and CDR2: SGHDT and YYEEEE. V lost 4 bases to trimming and J lost 10 bases; unmatched junction nucleotides: 5. The CDR3, as DNA: TGTGCCAGCAGCCCGGAGGGACAGGGAGCTTTCTTT. Protein sequence: CASSPEGQGAFF.

The chain carries TRBV29-1 and TRBJ1-1; 8 bases match TRBD1. Per germline, CDR1 SQVTM and CDR2 ANQGSEA. This CDR3 region has 13 residues. V gave up 1 base and J gave up 5 bases; unmatched junction bases: 3. CDR3 sequence reads: CSVEGTGQTEAFF. DNA for the CDR3: TGCAGCGTTGAAGGGACAGGGCAAACTGAAGCTTTCTTT.

The rearrangement links TRBV7-2 to TRBJ1-1; TRBD1 aligns across 8 bases. Unmatched junction bases numbered 0, after V lost 2 bases and J lost 1 base. This CDR3 spans 14 amino acids. Germline V gives CDR1 SGHTA, CDR2 FQGNSA. As DNA, the CDR3 is TGTGCCAGCAGCTTAACAGGGGGGAACACTGAAGCTTTCTTT. Translated, it gives CASSLTGGNTEAFF.

The chain combines TRBV11-2 with TRBJ2-7, with a possible D match to TRBD2 (5 bases). V was trimmed by 2 bases and J by 1 base, leaving 6 bases between them. Germline CDR1 is SGHAT and CDR2 is FQNNGV. CDR3 length equals 13 residues. The CDR3 protein is CASSLSGSYEQYV. The CDR3 DNA is TGTGCCAGCAGCTTAAGCGGATCCTACGAGCAGTACGTC.